There are a few counts of the clone carrying this T cell receptor beta chain. Its cognate antigen is unknown. The record originates from a study of blood T cells in healthy people across ages. Overall study findings and caveats: Age brought a roughly linear fall in TCR beta diversity measured per million T cells. It was held that diversity estimates obtained from one million T cells represented underestimates.

Germline CDR1 and CDR2: ENHRY and SYGVKD. Trimming left V 9 bases short and J 2 bases short, with 8 bases between. The CDR3 covers 11 residues. It was with a sample-barcoded 5' primer and a J-beta primer mix that a second PCR of about 7 to 12 cycles was run. A template-switch adaptor containing 12 random nucleotides labeled each cDNA molecule. From the 5' RACE reads, TCRdb called clonotypes with MiXCR, one entry per CDR3 protein. The sample consists of roughly 1.4 million distinct CDR3 sequences, approximately 60% of them appearing once. A minimum of 5 micrograms of total RNA was extracted per sample.

The TCR sequence derives from a man aged 18 to 29 in good health. The chain carries TRBV10-3 and TRBJ2-7; D is ambiguous. The specimen was blood. Here the CDR3 reads CAIGRTYEQYF. For the CDR3, the DNA is TGTGCCATAGGTCGAACCTACGAGCAGTACTTC.